Listed below are T cell receptor beta chains from one sample, sequenced in a study of shared clonotypes between healthy human individuals. The data were produced by immunoSEQ multiplex PCR, yet TCRdb's version contains in-frame clones alone and is incomplete. There are 2.5 million or so clones in the sample; more than 90% occur only once, and over 0.12% lies in the top ten. Sequenced input: naive CD4+ T cells sorted from blood. Receptor source: a man between 18 and 35 years old in good health. Both conserved end residues are part of each CDR3. The D gene is left open where the match is weak. Only some rows state a clone size, as once, few, many or a class for expanded clones.

cdr3_aa cdr3_nt cdr3_length j_call d_call clone_size v_call
CASSSQSGSRIEQFF TGTGCCAGCAGCTCCCAAAGCGGGAGTAGGATTGAGCAGTTCTTC 15 TRBJ2-1 TRBD2 NA TRBV7-2
CASSQDRGLYEQYF TGTGCCAGCAGCCAGGACAGGGGGCTCTACGAGCAGTACTTC 14 TRBJ2-7 TRBD1 NA TRBV7-2
CSVPDNEKLFF TGCAGTGTGCCGGATAATGAAAAACTGTTTTTT 11 TRBJ1-4 NA NA TRBV20-1
CAWTGGMADTQYF TGTGCCTGGACGGGGGGTATGGCAGATACGCAGTATTTT 13 TRBJ2-3 TRBD2 NA TRBV30
CAWRTSGANTGELFF TGTGCCTGGAGAACTAGCGGAGCGAACACCGGGGAGCTGTTTTTT 15 TRBJ2-2 TRBD2 NA TRBV30
CASSIDYTGNQFF TGTGCCAGCAGCATAGACTATACGGGTAACCAGTTCTTC 13 TRBJ2-1 NA NA TRBV9
CASSLQAITHLGNTGELFF TGTGCCAGCAGCCTCCAGGCTATTACGCACCTCGGAAACACCGGGGAGCTGTTTTTT 19 TRBJ2-2 NA NA TRBV7-6
CASSPTVLATKNIQYF TGTGCCAGCAGCCCCACGGTGTTAGCGACCAAAAACATTCAGTACTTC 16 TRBJ2-4 NA NA TRBV7-2
CASSLRNGDTQYF TGTGCCAGCAGCTTAAGGAATGGTGATACGCAGTATTTT 13 TRBJ2-3 NA NA TRBV7-3
CAISESFHRDLYF TGTGCCATCAGTGAGTCTTTCCATAGGGATCTGTACTTC 13 TRBJ2-7 NA NA TRBV10-3
CAIRPDPNKDDTQYF TGTGCCATCAGACCCGACCCCAACAAGGACGATACGCAGTATTTT 15 TRBJ2-3 NA once TRBV10-3
CASSTWTAQNTGELFF TGTGCCAGCAGCACCTGGACAGCACAGAACACCGGGGAGCTGTTTTTT 16 TRBJ2-2 NA NA TRBV5-4
CASSAVVSGVRPHYGYTF TGTGCCAGCAGTGCGGTCGTTTCGGGGGTGAGGCCTCACTATGGCTACACCTTC 18 TRBJ1-2 NA NA TRBV27
CASSLEGDSRSGNTIYF TGCGCCAGCAGCTTGGAGGGGGACAGCCGCTCTGGAAACACCATATATTTT 17 TRBJ1-3 TRBD1 NA TRBV5-1
CASSETSGGPYEQYF TGTGCCAGCAGTGAGACTAGCGGGGGACCCTACGAGCAGTACTTC 15 TRBJ2-7 TRBD2 NA TRBV6-1
CAGSLGLGYQPQHF TGTGCCGGCAGTTTAGGCCTTGGGTATCAGCCCCAGCATTTT 14 TRBJ1-5 NA NA TRBV28
CASSTDRVGQPQHF TGTGCCAGTAGTACAGACAGGGTAGGTCAGCCCCAGCATTTT 14 TRBJ1-5 TRBD1 NA TRBV19
CASSISGAQNIQYF TGTGCCAGTAGTATCTCAGGGGCACAAAACATTCAGTACTTC 14 TRBJ2-4 NA NA TRBV19
CATGTGLAGIYEQYF TGTGCTACCGGAACGGGACTAGCGGGAATATACGAGCAGTACTTC 15 TRBJ2-7 TRBD2 NA TRBV10-3
CASSMRVSGNEKLFF TGTGCCAGCAGTATGAGGGTGAGTGGGAATGAAAAACTGTTTTTT 15 TRBJ1-4 NA NA TRBV25-1
CASSRDWGDGYTF TGCGCCAGCAGTCGGGACTGGGGGGATGGCTACACCTTC 13 TRBJ1-2 NA NA TRBV10-2
CSASLAYEQYF TGCAGTGCTTCTCTAGCATACGAGCAGTACTTC 11 TRBJ2-7 NA NA TRBV20-1
CAVTGGNEQFF TGTGCCGTCACCGGGGGCAATGAGCAGTTCTTC 11 TRBJ2-1 NA NA TRBV6-1
CASGGGQGEQYF TGCGCCAGCGGCGGGGGGCAGGGCGAGCAGTACTTC 12 TRBJ2-7 TRBD2 NA TRBV10-2
CASSPLQGQETQYF TGTGCCAGCTCACCGTTGCAGGGTCAAGAGACCCAGTACTTC 14 TRBJ2-5 NA NA TRBV18
CASSKGPGPESPLHF TGTGCCAGTAGTAAGGGTCCCGGCCCGGAATCACCCCTCCACTTT 15 TRBJ1-6 NA NA TRBV19
CASSGGTSGDYNEQFF TGTGCCAGCAGTGGCGGGACTAGCGGAGACTACAATGAGCAGTTCTTC 16 TRBJ2-1 TRBD2 NA TRBV6-1
CASSWNRQPNSPLHF TGTGCCAGCAGTTGGAACAGGCAGCCTAATTCACCCCTCCACTTT 15 TRBJ1-6 NA NA TRBV28
CASSQSPGQGGTEAFF TGCGCCAGCAGTCAATCTCCGGGACAGGGAGGCACTGAAGCTTTCTTT 16 TRBJ1-1 TRBD1 NA TRBV23-1
CASSLGGKPYEQYF TGTGCCAGCAGCTTGGGGGGGAAGCCCTACGAGCAGTACTTC 14 TRBJ2-7 NA NA TRBV5-4
CACDRVLGYTF TGTGCCTGTGACAGGGTTCTTGGCTACACCTTC 11 TRBJ1-2 TRBD1 once TRBV30
CASSETGNYGYTF TGTGCCAGCAGTGAAACAGGCAACTATGGCTACACCTTC 13 TRBJ1-2 NA NA TRBV2
CASSPAGGNTIYF TGTGCCAGCAGCCCAGCGGGCGGAAACACCATATATTTT 13 TRBJ1-3 NA NA TRBV7-9
CASSFLSGSDQETQYF TGTGCCAGCAGCTTTCTTAGCGGGAGCGATCAAGAGACCCAGTACTTC 16 TRBJ2-5 TRBD2 NA TRBV11-2
CSASRDGYTF TGCAGTGCTAGCCGAGACGGCTACACCTTC 10 TRBJ1-2 NA NA TRBV20-1
CAISEGGNTIYF TGTGCCATCAGTGAGGGAGGAAACACCATATATTTT 12 TRBJ1-3 NA NA TRBV10-3
CASSSSAGELGNEQFF TGTGCCAGCAGCTCCTCCGCGGGGGAGTTGGGCAATGAGCAGTTCTTC 16 TRBJ2-1 TRBD2 NA TRBV7-9
CASSVGLGVDTQYF TGTGCCAGCAGCGTAGGGTTAGGGGTGGATACGCAGTATTTT 14 TRBJ2-3 NA NA TRBV9
CASRTTGYGYTF TGTGCCAGCAGGACGACGGGATATGGCTACACCTTC 12 TRBJ1-2 NA NA TRBV2
CASSFKAGWVNTEAFF TGTGCCAGCAGCTTCAAAGCAGGGTGGGTGAACACTGAAGCTTTCTTT 16 TRBJ1-1 NA NA TRBV11-2
CASSLGTVQETQYF TGTGCCAGCTCACTAGGGACAGTCCAAGAGACCCAGTACTTC 14 TRBJ2-5 TRBD1 NA TRBV18
CAWKTGTARNMEQYF TGTGCCTGGAAAACGGGGACGGCCCGTAACATGGAGCAGTACTTC 15 TRBJ2-7 NA NA TRBV30
CASSYSPAGGEDTQYF TGTGCCAGCAGTTACTCCCCAGCGGGGGGGGAAGATACGCAGTATTTT 16 TRBJ2-3 TRBD2 NA TRBV6-5
CASSLDGGANTGELFF TGTGCCAGCAGCTTAGACGGGGGAGCGAACACCGGGGAGCTGTTTTTT 16 TRBJ2-2 NA NA TRBV11-2
CASSVGGLQETQYF TGTGCCAGCAGCGTAGGGGGTCTCCAAGAGACCCAGTACTTC 14 TRBJ2-5 NA NA TRBV9
CASSLTEGPSTDTQYF TGTGCCAGCAGCTTAACGGAAGGACCTAGCACAGATACGCAGTATTTT 16 TRBJ2-3 NA NA TRBV7-9
CARPIAGESEQYF TGTGCCAGACCGATTGCTGGGGAGTCCGAGCAGTACTTC 13 TRBJ2-7 NA NA TRBV19
CASGLGPSGRATGELFF TGTGCTAGTGGTTTGGGGCCTAGCGGGAGGGCCACCGGGGAGCTGTTTTTT 17 TRBJ2-2 TRBD2 NA TRBV12-5
CASSLEDSSREQYF TGCGCCAGCAGCTTGGAGGACAGTTCCCGGGAGCAGTACTTC 14 TRBJ2-7 NA NA TRBV5-1
CASSIRTTGGLTYEQYF TGTGCCAGTAGTATCCGAACCACAGGGGGGCTAACCTACGAGCAGTACTTC 17 TRBJ2-7 TRBD1 NA TRBV19
CASSLLTAGNTEAFF TGTGCCAGCAGTTTGCTTACCGCCGGGAACACTGAAGCTTTCTTT 15 TRBJ1-1 NA NA TRBV28
CASSETSGRNTDTQYF TGTGCCAGCAGTGAGACTAGCGGGAGGAACACAGATACGCAGTATTTT 16 TRBJ2-3 TRBD2 NA TRBV2